Shown below are 23 T cell receptor beta chains from a single sample sequenced in a study of cytomegalovirus exposure and HLA in healthy donors. Researchers ran the PCR with 60 Vbeta and 13 Jbeta primers. Sequencing was performed with immunoSEQ multiplex PCR; in TCRdb, only in-frame clones are kept and a portion is missing. The sample lists 150,000 to 200,000 clones; over 65% were seen once. The sample comprised PBMCs. These receptors came from a woman aged 40 to 50 in good health and CMV-seronegative.

The chain joins TRBV5-1 to TRBJ2-1; D perhaps matches TRBD1 (6 bases). V was cut by 4 bases and J by 5 bases, with 19 bases left in between. The V gene's germline CDR1 is SGHRS and CDR2 YFSETQ. There are 16 residues in the CDR3. The chain's CDR3 is CASSRSGTRQNNEQFF. Here the CDR3 DNA reads TGCGCCAGCAGCCGATCGGGGACAAGACAAAACAATGAGCAGTTCTTC. Variable domain in full (rest from reference TRBV5-1 and TRBJ2-1): KAGVTQTPRYLIKTRGQQVTLSCSPISGHRSVSWYQQTPGQGLQFLFEYFSETQRNKGNFPGRFSGRQFSNSRSEMNVSTLELGDSALYLCASSRSGTRQNNEQFFGPGTRLTVL.

The rearrangement joins TRBV2 to TRBJ2-5; 12 bases agree with TRBD2. J was trimmed by 1 base and V by 6 bases; bases with no gene match: 9. Germline V gene data show CDR1 as SNHLY and CDR2 as FYNNEI. The CDR3 is 17 amino acids. The CDR3 here is CASSRRTSGGRQETQYF. The CDR3 nucleotides are TGTGCCAGCAGCCGACGCACTAGCGGGGGGCGCCAAGAGACCCAGTACTTC.

This rearrangement joins TRBV5-1 to TRBJ1-2, with a possible D match to TRBD1 (5 bases). Germline V lookup: CDR1 SGHRS, CDR2 YFSETQ. The CDR3 is 12 amino acids. Deletions cut 0 bases from V and 5 bases from J, with 5 bases between. The CDR3 sequence: CASSLEGYGYTF. The DNA for the CDR3 is TGCGCCAGCAGCTTGGAGGGGTATGGCTACACCTTC. The full variable domain, with the rest looked up from reference TRBV5-1 and TRBJ1-2, is KAGVTQTPRYLIKTRGQQVTLSCSPISGHRSVSWYQQTPGQGLQFLFEYFSETQRNKGNFPGRFSGRQFSNSRSEMNVSTLELGDSALYLCASSLEGYGYTFGSGTRLTVV.

The CDR3 DNA follows: TGTGCCAGCAGTGCCCAGGGCCCTATGAACACTGAAGCTTTCTTT. Translated: CASSAQGPMNTEAFF. J is TRBJ1-1 and V is TRBV2, with a tentative D call TRBD1 (5 bases). The CDR3 has 15 residues. V was shortened by 4 bases and J by 0 bases, with 12 bases between the two germline ends. Per germline, CDR1 SNHLY and CDR2 FYNNEI.

This clone has only one observation. The chain links TRBV27 to TRBJ1-2; D gene ambiguous. The CDR3 length is 14 residues. V gave up 3 bases and J gave up 8 bases, with 16 bases separating them. The germline V gene has CDR1 MNHEY and CDR2 SMNVEV (reference sequence). The CDR3 nucleotides are TGTGCCAGCAGTTTTAGGGAGGATCTGAAAGGCTACACCTTC. This gives the protein CASSFREDLKGYTF.

The V call is TRBV12-2, the J call TRBJ1-1; no DNA check was done on the table's D call, TRBD1. TRBV12-2 is deemed a pseudogene. The CDR3 covers 17 residues. The CDR3: CASRPRDPTGPNTEAFF. The CDR3 DNA reads TGTGCAAGTCGCCCACGCGACCCGACAGGGCCGAACACTGAAGCTTTCTTT.

The rearrangement joins TRBV5-6 to TRBJ1-2, with 11 bases lining up with TRBD1. The germline V gene encodes CDR1 SGHDT and CDR2 YYEEEE. The J segment lost 6 bases and the V segment lost 0 bases, leaving 4 bases of the junction unmatched. The CDR3 contains 15 residues. CDR3 coding DNA: TGTGCCAGCAGCTTGGTGGGGGACAGGGGGGATGGCTACACCTTC. Its protein product is CASSLVGDRGDGYTF.

The chain is built from TRBV5-1 and TRBJ2-6; D might be TRBD1 (6 bases). V dropped 2 bases and J dropped 0 bases, with 21 bases sitting between them. This CDR3 has 20 residues. The germline CDR1 and CDR2 sequences are SGHRS and YFSETQ. CDR3 sequence reads: CASSLPGQTLKVSGANVLTF. DNA of the CDR3: TGCGCCAGCAGCTTACCGGGACAAACGTTGAAAGTCTCTGGGGCCAACGTCCTGACTTTC.

This chain links TRBV12-5 with TRBJ2-7; 7 positions agree with TRBD2. Trimming at V came to 2 bases and at J to 1 base, leaving 8 bases not matched to a gene. This CDR3 has 16 residues. The germline V gene has CDR1 LGHNT and CDR2 FRNRAP. CDR3 nucleotide sequence: TGTGCTAGTGGTTTGTCCCCGGGGGGACCTTCCTACGAGCAGTACTTC. This encodes CASGLSPGGPSYEQYF.

This clone was counted between two and nine times. The chain joins TRBV4-1 to TRBJ1-4; D unclear. The V gene lost 4 bases and the J gene lost 0 bases, with 9 bases spanning the gap. From germline, CDR1 is MGHRA and CDR2 YSYEKL. The CDR3 spans 15 residues. CDR3 residues: CASSRPPATNEKLFF. The CDR3 nucleotides read TGCGCCAGCAGCCGGCCCCCTGCAACTAATGAAAAACTGTTTTTT.

The rearrangement uses TRBV19 and TRBJ1-2; TRBD1 might be the D (6 bases). The CDR3 totals 13 residues. Between the trimmed V and J ends, which lost 3 bases and 6 bases, there was a span of 11 bases. The germline gives CDR1 LNHDA, CDR2 SQIVND (reference sequence). Written as DNA, the CDR3 is TGTGCCAGTAGTATTTCAGGGGAAAATGGCTACACCTTC. Its translation is CASSISGENGYTF.

V and J are TRBV30 and TRBJ2-2, with 9 bases aligning to TRBD1. Trimming cost V 7 bases and J 5 bases; bases outside gene matches: 2. The V gene's germline CDR1 is GTSNPN and CDR2 SVGIG (reference sequence). The CDR3 has 12 residues. The CDR3 region is CASGQGTGELFF. The DNA for the CDR3 is TGTGCCTCTGGACAGGGGACCGGGGAGCTGTTTTTT.

The rearrangement uses TRBV6-5 and TRBJ2-3; TRBD2 matches 11 bases. V shed 4 bases, J shed 2 bases, and the junction held 5 bases outside the gene matches. The CDR3 extends over 16 amino acids. The germline CDR1 and CDR2 sequences are MNHEY and SVGAGI. CDR3 loop: CASSFLSGGVTDTQYF. CDR3 coding DNA: TGTGCCAGCAGTTTCCTTAGCGGGGGGGTCACAGATACGCAGTATTTT.

A few counts support this clone. The chain has TRBV6-1 and TRBJ2-1; 7 bases align to TRBD1. Germline V lookup: CDR1 MNHNS, CDR2 SASEGT. V lost 2 bases, J lost 1 base, and 5 bases stayed unmatched. The CDR3 is 16 amino acids. The chain's CDR3 is CASSERQGDSYNEQFF. DNA for the CDR3: TGTGCCAGCAGTGAAAGGCAGGGGGATTCCTACAATGAGCAGTTCTTC.

The chain combines TRBV9 with TRBJ2-5; D may be TRBD2 (5 bases). The CDR3 sequence is 14 residues long. Germline V gene lookup returns CDR1 SGDLS and CDR2 YYNGEE. Trimming pared 3 bases from V and 5 bases from J, leaving 14 bases between. Here the CDR3 reads CASSGTAREETQYF. CDR3 bases: TGTGCCAGCAGCGGGACGGCGAGGGAGGAGACCCAGTACTTC.

The chain joins TRBV5-1 to TRBJ2-1; no definite D call. The CDR3 consists of 13 residues. V was cut by 0 bases and J by 5 bases, with 6 bases left in between. The V gene's germline CDR1 is SGHRS and CDR2 YFSETQ. The CDR3 bases are TGCGCCAGCAGCTTGGTTATAGACAATGAGCAGTTCTTC. This translates into CASSLVIDNEQFF.

This clone has just one count. The chain couples TRBV5-1 to TRBJ2-2; D not resolved. Trimming pared 0 bases from V and 3 bases from J, leaving 12 bases between. This CDR3 has 16 residues. Germline CDR1 SGHRS, CDR2 YFSETQ. CDR3 coding DNA: TGCGCCAGCAGCTTGGCGGCTCGAGCGTACACCGGGGAGCTGTTTTTT. Translated: CASSLAARAYTGELFF.

Comment on this clone: Germline and junction disagree at one end, which may indicate a read error. The chain recombines TRBV2 with TRBJ2-3, with a possible D match to TRBD2 (6 bases). CDR3 size: 16 residues. The germline gives CDR1 SNHLY, CDR2 FYNNEI. The CDR3 protein is CACRNIGTPLTDTQYF. The CDR3 nucleotides are TGTGCCTGCAGGAATATCGGGACTCCACTTACAGATACGCAGTATTTT.

The genes are TRBV9 and TRBJ2-3; D not certain. The CDR3 is 11 residues long. V lost 3 bases and J lost 6, with 5 bases in between. Germline V gene sequence: CDR1 SGDLS, CDR2 YYNGEE. The CDR3: CASSGRDTQYF. For the CDR3, the DNA is TGTGCCAGCAGCGGGCGGGATACGCAGTATTTT.

The chain uses TRBV6-1 and TRBJ2-5; D remains unclear. Germline V gene data show CDR1 as MNHNS and CDR2 as SASEGT. Trimming left V 4 bases short and J 5 bases short, with 11 bases between. The CDR3 runs to 13 residues. The CDR3 loop is CASSGQLEETQYF. The CDR3 DNA follows: TGTGCCAGCAGTGGCCAGCTAGAGGAGACCCAGTACTTC.

The rearrangement uses TRBV19 and TRBJ1-2; D might be TRBD1 (5 bases). The CDR3 is made up of 15 amino acids. V lost 8 bases and J 0 bases, leaving 16 bases between the germline ends. CDR1 LNHDA and CDR2 SQIVND come from the germline V gene (reference sequence). CDR3 sequence: CASYAGFFANYGYTF. DNA of the CDR3: TGTGCCAGTTATGCAGGGTTCTTCGCTAACTATGGCTACACCTTC.

This chain joins TRBV7-9 and TRBJ2-3; 8 bases agree with TRBD2. CDR1 SEHNR and CDR2 FQNEAQ come from the germline V gene (reference sequence). This CDR3 spans 15 amino acids. Trimming removed 1 base from V and 5 bases from J; junction bases left unmatched: 5. The CDR3 protein is CASSLGGGPGDTQYF. DNA for the CDR3: TGTGCCAGCAGCTTAGGCGGGGGGCCCGGAGATACGCAGTATTTT.

J is TRBJ1-6 and V is TRBV5-1; 8 nucleotides align to TRBD1. Germline lookup yields CDR1 SGHRS and CDR2 YFSETQ. The V and J ends lost 7 bases and 6 bases, in that order; junction bases with no gene match: 9. The CDR3 runs to 15 residues. CDR3 DNA: TGCGCCAGCCGGACAGGGAGTAACGGTAATTCACCCCTCCACTTT. Protein product: CASRTGSNGNSPLHF.